Below are 7 T cell receptor beta chains sequenced from a single sample in a study of shared clonotypes between healthy human individuals. The table came from immunoSEQ multiplex PCR; TCRdb's copy has only in-frame clones and leaves some out. The data show about 680,000 clones, 92% seen once. CD45RO-negative, CCR7-selected cells formed the naive CD8 fraction, which excluded terminally differentiated effector memory CD45RA+ cells. Input material: naive CD8+ T cells sorted from blood. These receptors were obtained from a young man in good health.

This clone was detected once. CDR3: CASSLIMGAYEQYF. The CDR3 coding sequence is TGTGCCAGCAGCCTTATAATGGGGGCCTACGAGCAGTACTTC. The V gene is TRBV27, the J gene TRBJ2-7; D is perhaps TRBD1 or TRBD2 (5 bases each). The V gene lost 6 bases and the J gene lost 2 bases, with 14 bases spanning the gap. There are 14 residues in the CDR3. From germline, CDR1 is MNHEY and CDR2 SMNVEV (reference sequence).

The V and J genes are TRBV29-1 and TRBJ2-1, with 7 bases lining up with TRBD2. The CDR3 spans 15 residues. The germline CDR1 and CDR2 sequences are SQVTM and ANQGSEA. With 7 bases clipped from V and 2 bases from J, the junction kept 11 bases outside the gene matches. CDR3 coding DNA: TGCAGCGCCGAACTTTGGGAGGGAACCTACAATGAGCAGTTCTTC. It is translated as CSAELWEGTYNEQFF.

The chain couples TRBV5-6 to TRBJ2-3; a possible D gene is TRBD2 (5 bases). The ends were cut back, 4 bases at V and 2 bases at J, with 8 bases in the middle. CDR3 length equals 13 residues. CDR1 and CDR2 from the germline V gene are SGHDT and YYEEEE. CDR3 in amino acids: CASSQDFTDTQYF. The CDR3 coding sequence is TGTGCCAGCAGCCAGGACTTCACAGATACGCAGTATTTT.

This chain uses TRBV9 with TRBJ1-2, with D tentatively TRBD1 (6 bases). The V end lost 0 bases, the J end lost 4 bases, and 25 bases lay between the germline ends. CDR1 is SGDLS, CDR2 YYNGEE, per germline. This CDR3 spans 19 amino acids. In DNA, the CDR3 is TGTGCCAGCAGCGTAGGGGGCTGGGGAGGACCGACAGGAGCCTATGGCTACACCTTC. Protein product: CASSVGGWGGPTGAYGYTF.

The rearrangement uses TRBV28 and TRBJ1-1; 7 bases line up with TRBD1. Per the germline V gene, CDR1 is MDHEN and CDR2 is SYDVKM. This CDR3 is built from 13 residues. Trimming removed 8 bases from V and 5 bases from J; junction bases left unmatched: 8. Written as DNA, the CDR3 is TGTGCCAGCCTTGATACAGGGGAAACTGAAGCTTTCTTT. It specifies CASLDTGETEAFF. Using reference TRBV28 and TRBJ1-1 for the parts outside the CDR3, the full variable domain is DVKVTQSSRYLVKRTGEKVFLECVQDMDHENMFWYRQDPGLGLRLIYFSYDVKMKEKGDIPEGYSVSREKKERFSLILESASTNQTSMYLCASLDTGETEAFFGQGTRLTVV.

For this clone: A read error may produce the germline difference seen at one junction end. The chain carries TRBV10-3 and TRBJ1-2; no clear D. Germline CDR1 ENHRY, CDR2 SYGVKD. The CDR3 sequence is 12 residues long. For the CDR3, the DNA is TGTGCCATACAAGGATCTAAGTATGGCTACACCTTC. It specifies CAIQGSKYGYTF.

The chain has TRBV5-6 and TRBJ2-5; a possible D gene is TRBD1 (6 bases). V lost 2 bases, J lost 5 bases, and 19 bases lay in between. Germline CDR1 and CDR2: SGHDT and YYEEEE. The CDR3 is 16 amino acids. The CDR3 sequence is CASSFGRGGSGETQYF. The CDR3 DNA reads TGTGCCAGCAGCTTCGGCAGGGGTGGTTCCGGGGAGACCCAGTACTTC.